This TCR beta chain was recovered during a study of shared clonotypes between healthy human individuals. Findings of the study overall: Memory subsets generally showed smaller estimated richness than naive subsets did. Clonotypes shared by all four sorted-subset donors had higher generation probabilities than non-shared clonotypes.

Researchers divided each subset's genomic DNA evenly across several immunoSEQ plates. The protocol was immunoSEQ multiplex PCR, while the TCRdb copy is restricted to in-frame clones and leaves out a portion. The sample consists of about 120,000 clones, roughly 70% of them appearing once. Worth noting for this clone: No antigen is known for it.

V lost 0 bases and J lost 2; bases outside the gene matches: 1. Germline CDR1 SGHRS, CDR2 YFSETQ. This CDR3 is 15 amino acids long. This TCR was recovered from a woman in her twenties or thirties in good health. The specimen was memory CD8+ T cells sorted from blood. Stated subset: CD45RO+ cells pooled with CCR7-negative TemRA cells. V usage is TRBV5-1 and J usage is TRBJ2-3; TRBD1 aligns across 9 bases. The CDR3 coding sequence is TGCGCCAGCAGCTTGGACAGGGGGCCCACAGATACGCAGTATTTT. As protein: CASSLDRGPTDTQYF.